This passage covers 31 T cell receptor beta chains from one sample sequenced in a study of CD8 T cells in ankylosing spondylitis. Study-wide findings and caveats: Among TCR beta sequences, a motif of under ten highly homologous variants appeared characteristic of ankylosing spondylitis blood.

Antigen specificity for these receptors is unknown. TCRdb called the 5' RACE reads again in MiXCR, with one record for every CDR3 protein. The sample lists approximately 520,000 distinct CDR3 sequences, 5.3% occurring once. The sample consisted of blood, either unsorted or a sorted T cell fraction (not recorded which). The receptor source for this set is a male donor with ankylosing spondylitis.

This clonotype has ten or more counts. This chain joins TRBV4-1 and TRBJ1-2; D uncertain. The CDR3 contains 14 residues. V was trimmed by 1 base and J by 6 bases, leaving 12 bases between them. Looked up from germline, CDR1 is MGHRA and CDR2 is YSYEKL. CDR3 sequence: CASSQGLGWDGYTF. CDR3 DNA sequence: TGCGCCAGCAGCCAAGGGCTCGGGTGGGATGGCTACACCTTC.

This clonotype was seen repeatedly, ten times or more. The chain recombines TRBV29-1 with TRBJ2-4; a weak D match, TRBD2 (6 bases). This CDR3 is built from 13 residues. Trimming stripped 7 bases from V and 1 base from J, with 11 bases between. The germline V gene encodes CDR1 SQVTM and CDR2 ANQGSEA. DNA for the CDR3: TGCAGCGGAGCTGGGGGGGCCAAAAACATTCAGTACTTC. Its protein is CSGAGGAKNIQYF. Full variable domain (remainder filled in from reference TRBV29-1 and TRBJ2-4): SAVISQKPSRDICQRGTSLTIQCQVDSQVTMMFWYRQQPGQSLTLIATANQGSEATYESGFVIDKFPISRPNLTFSTLTVSNMSPEDSSIYLCSGAGGAKNIQYFGAGTRLSVL.

At least ten counts were recorded for this clonotype. The chain uses TRBV5-1 and TRBJ1-1; no clear D. Looked up from germline, CDR1 is SGHRS and CDR2 is YFSETQ. This CDR3 comprises 13 residues. V lost 3 bases, J lost 6 bases, and 12 bases lay in between. CDR3 sequence (DNA): TGCGCCAGCAGCTATGACCTTGGAGCTGAAGCTTTCTTT. Translation gives CASSYDLGAEAFF.

This clonotype appeared many times. J is TRBJ1-1 and V is TRBV7-2; D perhaps matches TRBD1 (5 bases). Trimming pared 2 bases from V and 4 bases from J, leaving 11 bases between. This CDR3 is 14 amino acids long. Germline CDR1 is SGHTA and CDR2 is FQGNSA. The CDR3 sequence is CASSLMLRGTEAFF. As DNA, the CDR3 is TGTGCCAGCAGCTTAATGCTGAGGGGCACTGAAGCTTTCTTT.

A word on this clonotype: Its ends do not fully match the called genes, so a read error is possible. The chain joins TRBV5-7 to TRBJ2-1; D call uncertain. TRBV5-7 is flagged as an ORF with uncertain function. This CDR3 spans 13 amino acids. CDR3 amino acids: CAISPELRVEQFF. For the CDR3, the DNA is TGTGCCATCAGCCCCGAGCTCCGTGTTGAGCAGTTCTTC.

This clonotype was detected many times. The chain employs TRBV7-6 and TRBJ1-1, with D tentatively TRBD1 (6 bases). The CDR3 has 15 amino acids. V was pared by 2 bases and J by 7 bases, with 17 bases between. Germline CDR1 SGHVS, CDR2 FNYEAQ. As DNA, the CDR3 is TGTGCCAGCAGCTTACCAATTGGGGGGGCTGGTGAAGCTTTCTTT. Its protein is CASSLPIGGAGEAFF. Based on the CDR3 plus reference TRBV7-6 and TRBJ1-1, the full variable domain is GAGVSQSPRYKVTKRGQDVALRCDPISGHVSLYWYRQALGQGPEFLTYFNYEAQQDKSGLPNDRFSAERPEGSISTLTIQRTEQRDSAMYRCASSLPIGGAGEAFFGQGTRLTVV.

J is TRBJ1-2 and V is TRBV30; D may be TRBD1 (6 bases). This CDR3 is built from 9 residues. Germline CDR1 reads GTSNPN; CDR2 reads SVGIG (reference sequence). CDR3 nucleotide sequence: TGTACCGGGGGCGGTGGCTACACCTTC. Translation gives CTGGGGYTF. The whole variable domain, filled in from reference TRBV30 and TRBJ1-2, reads SQTIHQWPATLVQPVGSPLSLECTVEGTSNPNLYWYRQAAGRGLQLLFYSVGIGQISSEVPQNLSASRPQDRQFILSSKKLLLSDSGFYLCTGGGGYTFGSGTRLTVV.

This clonotype has ten or more counts. The genes are TRBV28 and TRBJ1-2; D might be TRBD1 (5 bases). The CDR3 has 13 amino acids. Germline CDR1 MDHEN, CDR2 SYDVKM. Trimming took off 3 bases at V and 6 bases at J, with 11 bases between the two ends. The CDR3 sequence: CASSLEEGNGYTF. DNA for the CDR3: TGTGCCAGCAGTTTGGAAGAGGGGAATGGCTACACCTTC.

This clonotype has only a few counts. The chain recombines TRBV4-2 with TRBJ1-1; D gene ambiguous. The CDR3 contains 13 residues. Trimming cost V 0 bases and J 1 base, with 3 bases left between them. Germline-derived CDR1 and CDR2 are LGHNA and YNFKEQ. The CDR3 spells CASSQERNTEAFF. CDR3 bases: TGTGCCAGCAGCCAAGAGAGGAACACTGAAGCTTTCTTT.

This clonotype was counted ten times or more. The CDR3 region has the DNA TGTGCCAGCAGCTCGAAAGGGGACAGTGTTTCCTACGAGCAGTACTTC. Its translation is CASSSKGDSVSYEQYF. J is TRBJ2-7 and V is TRBV7-9; TRBD1 aligns across 7 bases. Germline V gives CDR1 SEHNR, CDR2 FQNEAQ (reference sequence). The CDR3 extends over 16 amino acids. With 4 bases clipped from V and 1 base from J, the junction kept 10 bases outside the gene matches.

In this sample, this clonotype turned up a few times. The genes are TRBV20-1 and TRBJ2-7; unclear D gene. The CDR3 has 14 amino acids. The germline V and J ends were trimmed by 1 base and 3 bases, with 13 bases remaining between them. The V gene's germline CDR1 is DFQATT and CDR2 SNEGSKA (reference sequence). The CDR3 is CSARVARIVYEQYF. CDR3 sequence (DNA): TGCAGTGCTAGAGTTGCCAGGATTGTCTACGAGCAGTACTTC.

This clonotype was seen repeatedly, ten times or more. DNA of the CDR3: TGCGCCAGCAGCTATGATCCCCCAGATCTAACTGAGACCCAGTACTTC. Encoded protein: CASSYDPPDLTETQYF. This chain connects TRBV5-1 to TRBJ2-5; D gene unclear. The CDR3 length is 16 residues. CDR1 is SGHRS, CDR2 YFSETQ, per germline. V was pared by 3 bases and J by 5 bases, with 20 bases between.

This clonotype was detected a few times. The gene calls are TRBV7-2 and TRBJ2-7; D call uncertain. With 3 bases removed from V and 0 bases from J, the gap between germline ends came to 9 bases. CDR1 and CDR2 (germline): SGHTA, FQGNSA. This CDR3 spans 14 amino acids. The DNA for the CDR3 is TGTGCCAGCAGCTTCTCTCGGGTCTCCTACGAGCAGTACTTC. Its translation is CASSFSRVSYEQYF.

V is TRBV28 and J is TRBJ2-7; 8 nucleotides agree with TRBD2. Per germline, CDR1 MDHEN and CDR2 SYDVKM. Germline trimming cut 6 bases from V and 5 bases from J; bases unmatched to any gene: 15. This CDR3 comprises 16 residues. The CDR3 sequence is CASRLTSGHRRDEQYF. The CDR3 DNA reads TGTGCCAGCAGACTTACTAGCGGTCATAGACGGGACGAGCAGTACTTC.

This clonotype was seen many times. CDR3 amino acids: CASRWGELAKNIQYF. Written as DNA, the CDR3 is TGTGCCAGCAGGTGGGGGGAGCTAGCCAAAAACATTCAGTACTTC. V and J are TRBV6-2 or TRBV6-3 and TRBJ2-4; maybe TRBD2 (6 bases). There are 15 residues in the CDR3. V lost 6 bases, J lost 0 bases, and 12 bases lay in between. CDR1 and CDR2 (germline): MNHEY, SVGEGT.

This clonotype was counted only a few times. The rearrangement joins TRBV9 to TRBJ2-7; D tentatively reads TRBD1 or TRBD2 (6 bases each). From germline, CDR1 is SGDLS and CDR2 YYNGEE. The CDR3 runs 16 residues. V lost 0 bases and J lost 2, with 15 bases in between. The CDR3 sequence is CASSVEPTGRPYEQYF. DNA of the CDR3: TGTGCCAGCAGCGTAGAGCCTACAGGGAGGCCCTACGAGCAGTACTTC.

This clonotype came up many times. The chain uses TRBV2 and TRBJ1-1, with unresolved D. The V and J ends lost 3 bases and 4 bases respectively, with 6 bases between them. CDR1 and CDR2 from the germline V gene are SNHLY and FYNNEI. The CDR3 has 12 amino acids. CDR3 in amino acids: CASSDPGTEAFF. The CDR3, as DNA: TGTGCCAGCAGTGACCCGGGCACTGAAGCTTTCTTT.

The sample holds many counts of this clonotype. The rearrangement uses TRBV29-1 and TRBJ2-5, with 13 nucleotides matching TRBD2. V gave up 6 bases and J gave up 4 bases; unmatched junction bases: 2. The V gene's germline CDR1 is SQVTM and CDR2 ANQGSEA. The CDR3 length is 13 residues. The CDR3 reads CSVGTSGTETQYF. CDR3 bases: TGCAGCGTAGGGACTAGCGGGACAGAGACCCAGTACTTC.

This clonotype came up many times. The V gene is TRBV20-1, the J gene TRBJ1-1; D is uncertain. The CDR3 has 14 residues. Per the germline V gene, CDR1 is DFQATT and CDR2 is SNEGSKA (reference sequence). V lost 2 bases to trimming and J lost 0 bases, with 10 bases between them. DNA for the CDR3: TGCAGTGCTAGATTAGGACTGATGAACACTGAAGCTTTCTTT. Amino acids: CSARLGLMNTEAFF.

This clonotype was detected a few times. The chain is built from TRBV24-1 and TRBJ2-7; D not certain. With 3 bases removed from V and 0 bases from J, the gap between germline ends came to 8 bases. The CDR3 runs to 14 residues. Germline V lookup: CDR1 KGHDR, CDR2 SFDVKD. The CDR3 reads CATSDPSGSYEQYF. CDR3 bases: TGTGCCACCAGTGATCCATCAGGCTCCTACGAGCAGTACTTC.

This clonotype appeared a few times. The chain joins TRBV3-1 to TRBJ2-5; no definite D call. Germline-derived CDR1 and CDR2 are LGHDT and YNNKEL (reference sequence). Trimming pared 0 bases from V and 1 base from J, leaving 9 bases between. This CDR3 has 15 amino acids. The CDR3 coding sequence is TGTGCCAGCAGCCAAGAAAACCAGGCCCAAGAGACCCAGTACTTC. Protein sequence: CASSQENQAQETQYF.

The chain employs TRBV20-1 and TRBJ1-6; possible D gene TRBD1, 5 bases. The germline V gene has CDR1 DFQATT and CDR2 SNEGSKA (reference sequence). The CDR3 is made up of 17 amino acids. Trimming took off 0 bases at V and 0 bases at J, with 12 bases between the two ends. CDR3 coding DNA: TGCAGTGCTAGAGATCTCGCAGGGAGCTCCTATAATTCACCCCTCCACTTT. Translating it yields CSARDLAGSSYNSPLHF.

There are many counts of this clonotype. The chain employs TRBV12-3 or TRBV12-4 and TRBJ2-2, with 10 bases matching TRBD1. The CDR3 sequence is 15 residues long. Losses at the gene ends were 7 bases for V and 3 bases for J; bases not matched to a gene: 5. In DNA form, the CDR3 reads TGTGCCAGCATTGACAGGGGGCGCGACACCGGGGAGCTGTTTTTT. This sequence encodes CASIDRGRDTGELFF.

This clonotype was observed at least ten times. The rearrangement uses TRBV5-1 and TRBJ1-1; 7 bases are shared with TRBD1. The CDR3 extends over 15 amino acids. Germline values: CDR1 SGHRS, CDR2 YFSETQ. J lost 0 bases, V lost 4 bases, and 6 bases had no gene match. The DNA for the CDR3 is TGCGCCAGCAGCCGGGGACAGATTTTGAACACTGAAGCTTTCTTT. Its protein is CASSRGQILNTEAFF.

The chain employs TRBV7-6 and TRBJ2-3, with 9 bases that match TRBD1. Losses at the gene ends were 4 bases for V and 7 bases for J; bases not matched to a gene: 9. The CDR3 runs to 15 residues. CDR1 SGHVS and CDR2 FNYEAQ come from the germline V gene. CDR3 in DNA: TGTGCCAGCAGCTCTACCGGGACAGGGACGAATACGCAGTATTTT. It yields the protein CASSSTGTGTNTQYF.

This clonotype was seen ten or more times. This chain joins TRBV6-2 or TRBV6-3 and TRBJ2-1, with 9 nucleotides matching TRBD2. CDR1 is MNHEY and CDR2 is SVGEGT in the germline V gene. After removal of 5 bases from V and 0 bases from J, the junction contained 2 bases not matched to a gene. This CDR3 has 15 residues. The CDR3 loop reads CASSHSGSSYNEQFF. The CDR3 DNA reads as TGTGCCAGCAGTCATAGCGGGAGCTCCTACAATGAGCAGTTCTTC.

This clonotype was counted many times. The V and J genes are TRBV27 and TRBJ2-3; a possible D gene is TRBD2 (6 bases). Trimming pared 2 bases from V and 4 bases from J, leaving 10 bases between. Germline V CDR1 and CDR2: MNHEY, SMNVEV (reference sequence). The CDR3 contains 14 residues. The CDR3: CASSLIGGSDTQYF. CDR3 nucleotide sequence: TGTGCCAGCAGTTTAATCGGGGGATCAGATACGCAGTATTTT.

This clonotype was seen more than once but under ten times. The rearrangement links TRBV21-1 to TRBJ2-2; TRBD1, the D gene given by the table, was not confirmed from the DNA. TRBV21-1 is a pseudogene. CDR3 length: 15 residues. CDR3 protein: CASSRTGLNTGELFF. For the CDR3, the DNA is TGTGCCAGCAGTAGGACAGGCCTGAACACCGGGGAGCTGTTTTTT.

This clonotype showed up just a few times. It may be a read error: a sequence one base away is much more abundant. The genes are TRBV6-5 and TRBJ2-7; TRBD1 matches 11 bases. The CDR3 runs to 15 residues. Trimming cost V 2 bases and J 3 bases; bases outside gene matches: 3. Germline lookup yields CDR1 MNHEY and CDR2 SVGAGI. Here the CDR3 DNA reads TGTGCCAGCAGTTACGGTGGGACAGGGGGCTACGAGCAGTACTTC. It is translated as CASSYGGTGGYEQYF.

This clonotype was detected ten times or more. V gene TRBV25-1 combines with J gene TRBJ2-7; 9 nucleotides line up with TRBD1. This CDR3 has 14 amino acids. Germline trimming cut 5 bases from V and 4 bases from J; bases unmatched to any gene: 6. Germline V gene sequence: CDR1 MGHDK, CDR2 SYGVNS. CDR3 residues: CASSFGTGIYEQYF. CDR3 sequence (DNA): TGTGCCAGCAGTTTCGGGACAGGGATTTACGAGCAGTACTTC.

There are many counts of this clonotype. The genes are TRBV7-2 and TRBJ1-5, with D unclear. The V end was cut by 0 bases, the J end by 10 bases, with 10 bases between. The CDR3 has 13 residues. Germline loops: CDR1 SGHTA, CDR2 FQGNSA. CDR3 in amino acids: CASSLAYSGPQHF. The CDR3 coding sequence is TGTGCCAGCAGCTTAGCGTACAGTGGTCCCCAGCATTTT.